This is a list of T cell receptor beta chains from one sample in a study of cytomegalovirus exposure and HLA in healthy donors. Sequenced by immunoSEQ multiplex PCR; TCRdb stores in-frame clones only, minus some. The table includes 200,000 to 250,000 clones, 77% detected once. Sequencing used PBMCs. These receptors all stem from a woman aged 60-75 years in good health and CMV-seropositive. CDR3s include the opening cysteine and the closing phenylalanine or tryptophan. Fields, in order: V gene, D gene, CDR3 length, J gene, clone size, CDR3 protein, CDR3 DNA. The D gene is left open where the match is weak. The size field is filled for only some rows; it gives once, few, many or a size class.

TRBV5-5	NA	15	TRBJ2-6	NA	CASSFARSGANVLTF	TGTGCCAGCAGCTTCGCCCGGTCTGGGGCCAACGTCCTGACTTTC
TRBV6-8	NA	13	TRBJ2-7	NA	CASRSAGREEQYF	TGTGCCAGCAGGTCGGCGGGACGGGAGGAGCAGTACTTC
TRBV7-2	NA	16	TRBJ1-4	NA	CASSSRVFRTNEKLFF	TGTGCCAGCAGCTCAAGAGTTTTTCGAACTAATGAAAAACTGTTTTTT
TRBV5-1	TRBD1	14	TRBJ1-2	once	CASSIQDRDNGYTF	TGCGCCAGCAGCATCCAGGACAGGGACAACGGCTACACCTTC
TRBV2	TRBD2	16	TRBJ2-2	once	CASRRLAGVGTGELFF	TGTGCCAGCCGACGACTAGCGGGGGTAGGCACCGGGGAGCTGTTTTTT
TRBV10-2	TRBD1	16	TRBJ2-7	few	CASSESGQGGTYEQYF	TGCGCCAGCAGTGAGTCGGGACAGGGAGGGACCTACGAGCAGTACTTC
TRBV5-1	TRBD1	15	TRBJ2-1	NA	CASSQGTGAVNEQFF	TGCGCCAGCAGTCAGGGGACAGGGGCGGTGAATGAGCAGTTCTTC
TRBV11-2	TRBD2	16	TRBJ2-3	once	CASSFGLAGGTDTQYF	TGTGCCAGCAGCTTCGGACTAGCGGGAGGTACAGATACGCAGTATTTT
TRBV7-3	TRBD1	18	TRBJ2-2	NA	CASSLGPGQGAGTGELFF	TGTGCCAGCAGCTTAGGCCCGGGACAGGGGGCTGGAACCGGGGAGCTGTTTTTT
TRBV19	NA	13	TRBJ1-2	NA	CASSMDSLYGYTF	TGTGCCAGTAGTATGGACAGTCTCTATGGCTACACCTTC
TRBV5-1	NA	14	TRBJ2-3	NA	CASSLDPGADTQYF	TGCGCCAGCAGCTTGGATCCGGGTGCGGATACGCAGTATTTT
TRBV6-5	NA	12	TRBJ1-6	NA	CASGLIFSPLHF	TGTGCCAGCGGACTTATTTTTTCACCCCTCCACTTT
TRBV7-9	NA	13	TRBJ1-2	NA	CASSLLQGDGYTF	TGTGCCAGCAGCTTATTACAGGGTGATGGCTACACCTTC
TRBV5-1	NA	14	TRBJ2-3	NA	CASSLNSSPDTQYF	TGCGCCAGCAGCTTGAATAGCTCCCCCGATACGCAGTATTTT
TRBV6-1	NA	16	TRBJ2-1	few	CASSEAFGGRVAEQFF	TGTGCCAGCAGTGAGGCGTTCGGGGGGCGTGTCGCCGAGCAGTTCTTC
TRBV7-7	NA	13	TRBJ2-5	NA	CASSSRVGETQYF	TGTGCCAGCAGCTCCCGGGTTGGAGAGACCCAGTACTTC
TRBV5-8	NA	15	TRBJ1-4	NA	CASANQFGSGEKLFF	TGTGCCAGCGCGAATCAGTTCGGGTCGGGTGAAAAACTGTTTTTT
TRBV7-8	NA	15	TRBJ2-7	NA	CASSLGRDFTYEQYF	TGTGCCAGCAGCTTAGGTCGTGACTTCACCTACGAGCAGTACTTC
TRBV7-2	TRBD2	16	TRBJ2-1	NA	CASSLSGGSSYNEQFF	TGTGCCAGCAGCTTATCCGGGGGGAGCTCCTACAATGAGCAGTTCTTC
TRBV28	TRBD2	14	TRBJ2-3	NA	CASSKREGTDTQYF	TGTGCCAGCAGCAAGCGGGAGGGCACAGATACGCAGTATTTT
TRBV28	TRBD1	14	TRBJ1-6	few	CASSLARGNSPLHF	TGTGCCAGCAGTTTAGCCAGGGGGAATTCACCCCTCCACTTT
TRBV25-1	NA	14	TRBJ2-4	once	CASSEAGAKNIQYF	TGTGCCAGCAGTGAAGCAGGGGCCAAAAACATTCAGTACTTC
TRBV4-2	TRBD1	15	TRBJ1-4	NA	CASSQPGTGNEKLFF	TGTGCCAGCAGCCAACCCGGGACAGGAAATGAAAAACTGTTTTTT
TRBV30	NA	13	TRBJ2-7	NA	CAWSKNTIYEQYF	TGTGCCTGGAGTAAGAACACCATCTACGAGCAGTACTTC
TRBV10-3	NA	13	TRBJ2-2	NA	CAISERGSGELFF	TGTGCCATCAGTGAGAGAGGTTCCGGGGAGCTGTTTTTT
TRBV19	NA	14	TRBJ1-5	once	CASTGRDSNQPQHF	TGTGCCAGTACTGGGAGGGACAGCAATCAGCCCCAGCATTTT
TRBV27	NA	10	TRBJ1-2	NA	CASSPSGYTF	TGTGCCAGCAGTCCGAGCGGCTACACCTTC
TRBV19	TRBD1	15	TRBJ1-2	NA	CATADRGLGNYGYTF	TGTGCCACCGCGGACAGGGGGCTTGGGAACTATGGCTACACCTTC
TRBV5-1	NA	14	TRBJ1-1	once	CASSFEGMNTEAFF	TGCGCCAGCAGCTTCGAGGGCATGAACACTGAAGCTTTCTTT
TRBV15	TRBD2	14	TRBJ2-7	NA	CATSRTSGDYGQYF	TGTGCCACCAGCAGAACTAGCGGGGACTACGGGCAGTACTTC
TRBV7-9	NA	14	TRBJ2-3	NA	CASSLSQMADTQYF	TGTGCCAGCAGCTTATCGCAGATGGCAGATACGCAGTATTTT
TRBV7-9	TRBD2	16	TRBJ2-1	NA	CSSSSLAGIRHNEQFF	TGTTCCAGCAGCTCCCTAGCGGGGATTCGCCACAATGAGCAGTTCTTC
TRBV29-1	NA	13	TRBJ1-1	NA	CSAEGVLPSEAFF	TGCAGCGCCGAGGGGGTTCTCCCATCCGAAGCTTTCTTT